One and the same sample provided the 23 T cell receptor beta chains below, sequenced in a study of T cell changes during pregnancy in multiple sclerosis. The protocol was immunoSEQ multiplex PCR, while the TCRdb copy is restricted to in-frame clones and leaves out a portion. The data hold 70,000 or so clones, with around nine tenths observed a single time. The sample in question was CD4+ T cells from peripheral blood mononuclear cells, obtained before pregnancy. These receptors all come from a female donor with multiple sclerosis, enrolled in a pregnancy study.

The chain employs TRBV28 and TRBJ2-1; TRBD2 aligns across 9 bases. Germline CDR1 is MDHEN and CDR2 is SYDVKM. This CDR3 contains 13 residues. V trimming: 5 bases; J trimming: 15 bases; junction bases outside the gene matches: 11. The CDR3 region is CASSVTSGLSRFF. CDR3 nucleotides: TGTGCCAGCAGTGTGACTAGCGGCCTTTCTCGGTTCTTC.

The J gene is TRBJ1-2, the V gene TRBV30; possibly TRBD1 for D (5 bases). CDR1 GTSNPN and CDR2 SVGIG come from the germline V gene (reference sequence). V was trimmed by 0 bases and J by 6 bases, leaving 11 bases between them. This CDR3 has 13 amino acids. CDR3 region: CAWSVRGLDGYTF. Written as DNA, the CDR3 is TGTGCCTGGAGTGTCCGGGGACTCGATGGCTACACCTTC. Filled out from reference TRBV30 and TRBJ1-2, the complete variable domain reads SQTIHQWPATLVQPVGSPLSLECTVEGTSNPNLYWYRQAAGRGLQLLFYSVGIGQISSEVPQNLSASRPQDRQFILSSKKLLLSDSGFYLCAWSVRGLDGYTFGSGTRLTVV.

V and J are TRBV18 and TRBJ1-4, with D maybe TRBD1 (6 bases). V shed 3 bases and J shed 2 bases, with 7 bases lying between them. CDR3 length: 14 residues. From germline, CDR1 is KGHSH and CDR2 LQKENI. In DNA form, the CDR3 reads TGTGCCAGCTCACCGGGGGCGACTAATGAAAAACTGTTTTTT. It encodes CASSPGATNEKLFF.

The chain carries TRBV28 and TRBJ1-1; 9 positions match TRBD1. The CDR3 runs 16 residues. CDR1 and CDR2 (germline): MDHEN, SYDVKM. Unmatched junction bases numbered 8, after V lost 6 bases and J lost 0 bases. CDR3 sequence reads: CASRSGTGFMNTEAFF. The DNA of the CDR3 is TGTGCCAGCAGATCCGGGACAGGGTTTATGAACACTGAAGCTTTCTTT.

The chain uses TRBV19 and TRBJ2-2; the match to TRBD2 covers 8 bases. Germline V lookup: CDR1 LNHDA, CDR2 SQIVND (reference sequence). The junction had 8 bases not matched to a gene; V was cut back by 7 bases and J by 13 bases. The CDR3 has 12 residues. This CDR3 is CASMGRAGGLFF. The CDR3 coding sequence is TGTGCCAGTATGGGGAGGGCGGGAGGGCTGTTTTTT.

The V and J genes are TRBV14 and TRBJ2-7, with TRBD1 matching 7 bases. The CDR3 sequence is 13 residues long. Germline trimming cut 1 base from V and 8 bases from J; bases unmatched to any gene: 5. Germline loops: CDR1 SGHDN, CDR2 FVKESK. Here the CDR3 reads CASSQVVTGKQYF. In DNA, the CDR3 is TGTGCCAGCAGCCAAGTCGTGACAGGGAAGCAGTACTTC.

The genes are TRBV5-4 and TRBJ2-5; TRBD1 matches at 7 bases. Germline CDR1 SGHNT, CDR2 YYREEE (reference sequence). V was pared by 0 bases and J by 6 bases, with 14 bases of the junction left unmatched. CDR3 size: 17 residues. CDR3 sequence reads: CASSLVGRQGEEKTQYF. For the CDR3, the DNA is TGTGCCAGCAGCTTGGTGGGGCGACAGGGCGAGGAGAAGACCCAGTACTTC. The whole variable domain, remainder taken from reference TRBV5-4 and TRBJ2-5, is ETGVTQSPTHLIKTRGQQVTLRCSSQSGHNTVSWYQQALGQGPQFIFQYYREEENGRGNFPPRFSGLQFPNYSSELNVNALELDDSALYLCASSLVGRQGEEKTQYFGPGTRLLVL.

The rearrangement joins TRBV5-4 to TRBJ1-2; D gene ambiguous. V lost 1 base and J lost 3, with 10 bases in between. The CDR3 has 14 amino acids. Germline CDR1 and CDR2: SGHNT and YYREEE (reference sequence). CDR3 in DNA: TGTGCCAGCAGCTTGTCGCAGGCCGACTATGGCTACACCTTC. This translates into CASSLSQADYGYTF.

This chain connects TRBV30 to TRBJ1-1, with 7 bases that match TRBD1. Germline CDR1 GTSNPN, CDR2 SVGIG (reference sequence). CDR3 length: 14 amino acids. V was clipped by 0 bases and J by 6 bases; unmatched bases: 7. This chain's CDR3 is CAWSVLPTGAEAFF. The CDR3 DNA is TGTGCCTGGAGTGTACTCCCCACAGGGGCTGAAGCTTTCTTT.

This chain connects TRBV29-1 to TRBJ2-1; maybe TRBD1 (6 bases). The CDR3 runs 16 residues. Trimming shortened V by 3 bases and J by 4 bases, and 19 bases separated the two germline ends. CDR1 and CDR2 (germline): SQVTM, ANQGSEA. CDR3 DNA sequence: TGCAGCGTTGAGGACAGTGGAATACGAATTTACAATGAGCAGTTCTTC. Residues: CSVEDSGIRIYNEQFF.

V and J are TRBV5-6 and TRBJ2-7, with D perhaps TRBD2 (5 bases). V dropped 0 bases and J dropped 4 bases, with 20 bases sitting between them. The CDR3 has 17 residues. Germline CDR1 is SGHDT and CDR2 is YYEEEE. The chain's CDR3 is CASSLAGGGGPLYEQYF. CDR3 bases: TGTGCCAGCAGCTTGGCCGGAGGAGGCGGCCCTTTGTACGAGCAGTACTTC. The complete variable domain, with remaining parts taken from reference TRBV5-6 and TRBJ2-7, reads DAGVTQSPTHLIKTRGQQVTLRCSPKSGHDTVSWYQQALGQGPQFIFQYYEEEERQRGNFPDRFSGHQFPNYSSELNVNALLLGDSALYLCASSLAGGGGPLYEQYFGPGTRLTVT.

The chain has TRBV4-1 and TRBJ2-6, with no clear D. CDR3 size: 16 residues. The germline V gene has CDR1 MGHRA and CDR2 YSYEKL. The germline V and J ends were trimmed by 0 bases and 2 bases, with 8 bases remaining between them. The CDR3 DNA reads TGCGCCAGCAGCCAAGACCCTGTCCCTGGGGCCAACGTCCTGACTTTC. Translated: CASSQDPVPGANVLTF.

J is TRBJ1-2 and V is TRBV5-1; D gene unclear. Germline CDR1 reads SGHRS; CDR2 reads YFSETQ. V lost 4 bases, J lost 6 bases, and 19 bases lay in between. The CDR3 covers 15 residues. CDR3 nucleotide sequence: TGCGCCAGCAGCGTAGCCACCGGGAGCCGGGATGGCTACACCTTC. Translation gives CASSVATGSRDGYTF.

The CDR3 protein is CASSAFQETQYF. The CDR3 nucleotides are TGTGCCAGCAGTGCCTTCCAAGAGACCCAGTACTTC. The chain is built from TRBV25-1 and TRBJ2-5; D ambiguous. CDR1 MGHDK and CDR2 SYGVNS come from the germline V gene. Deletions cut 4 bases from V and 1 base from J, with 4 bases between. The length of the CDR3 is 12 residues.

This sequence joins TRBV9 and TRBJ1-2, with D possibly TRBD1 on 5 matching bases. V was pared by 6 bases and J by 5 bases, with 14 bases between. The CDR3 contains 13 residues. The germline gives CDR1 SGDLS, CDR2 YYNGEE. In DNA form, the CDR3 reads TGTGCCAGCAAAGACACAGGATATTATGGCTACACCTTC. It is translated as CASKDTGYYGYTF.

The chain is built from TRBV19 and TRBJ1-1; no firm D call. Germline values: CDR1 LNHDA, CDR2 SQIVND (reference sequence). V was clipped by 3 bases and J by 1 base, with 9 bases between them. The CDR3 runs to 14 residues. The CDR3: CASSIGLGNTEAFF. For the CDR3, the DNA is TGTGCCAGTAGTATCGGGTTAGGGAACACTGAAGCTTTCTTT.

The CDR3: CASSRGQGATEAFF. CDR3 nucleotide sequence: TGTGCCAGCAGCCGTGGACAGGGGGCGACTGAAGCTTTCTTT. V usage is TRBV5-4 and J usage is TRBJ1-1; 11 nucleotides align to TRBD1. Germline CDR1 and CDR2: SGHNT and YYREEE (reference sequence). V shed 4 bases and J 5 bases; nucleotides not matched to a gene: 4. CDR3 length: 14 amino acids.

The chain combines TRBV10-3 with TRBJ1-5, with 7 bases aligning to TRBD1. J was trimmed by 0 bases and V by 6 bases; bases with no gene match: 5. The germline gives CDR1 ENHRY, CDR2 SYGVKD. The length of the CDR3 is 15 residues. Here the CDR3 reads CAISKTGNSNQPQHF. Here the CDR3 DNA reads TGTGCCATCAGCAAGACAGGGAATAGCAATCAGCCCCAGCATTTT.

This clone was counted once. The V call is TRBV4-1, the J call TRBJ1-1, with 8 positions matching TRBD1. This CDR3 spans 15 amino acids. With 5 bases clipped from V and 8 bases from J, the junction kept 13 bases outside the gene matches. Germline-derived CDR1 and CDR2 are MGHRA and YSYEKL. The CDR3: CASSVNGQGFLEAFF. The DNA for the CDR3 is TGCGCCAGCAGCGTTAACGGACAGGGTTTTTTAGAAGCTTTCTTT.

The chain recombines TRBV5-4 with TRBJ1-4; 7 bases align to TRBD1. Germline CDR1 SGHNT, CDR2 YYREEE (reference sequence). Trimming at V came to 4 bases and at J to 3 bases, leaving 6 bases not matched to a gene. The CDR3 extends over 15 amino acids. CDR3 in amino acids: CASSHRQGPNEKLFF. The DNA of the CDR3 is TGTGCCAGCAGCCATCGACAGGGACCTAATGAAAAACTGTTTTTT.

The V gene is TRBV15, the J gene TRBJ1-4; possible D gene TRBD1, 5 bases. In germline, CDR1 is LNHNV, CDR2 YYDKDF (reference sequence). The V gene lost 0 bases and the J gene lost 4 bases, with 9 bases spanning the gap. The CDR3 is 15 residues long. The CDR3 DNA follows: TGTGCCACCAGCAGAGATCGGGGGGATAATGAAAAACTGTTTTTT. Protein product: CATSRDRGDNEKLFF. Full variable domain (outside the CDR3, taken from reference TRBV15 and TRBJ1-4): DAMVIQNPRYQVTQFGKPVTLSCSQTLNHNVMYWYQQKSSQAPKLLFHYYDKDFNNEADTPDNFQSRRPNTSFCFLDIRSPGLGDTAMYLCATSRDRGDNEKLFFGSGTQLSVL.

This chain links TRBV5-1 with TRBJ2-7; TRBD1 matches at 8 bases. In germline, CDR1 is SGHRS, CDR2 YFSETQ. The CDR3 covers 13 residues. V gave up 4 bases and J gave up 3 bases; unmatched junction bases: 3. This CDR3 is CASSATGGYEQYF. CDR3 sequence (DNA): TGCGCCAGCAGCGCCACAGGGGGCTACGAGCAGTACTTC.

This chain connects TRBV2 to TRBJ2-2; 8 bases line up with TRBD1. Germline CDR1 and CDR2: SNHLY and FYNNEI. J lost 6 bases, V lost 0 bases, and 9 bases had no gene match. This CDR3 is built from 17 residues. The CDR3: CASSEAGQGVISGELFF. In nucleotides, the CDR3 is TGTGCCAGCAGTGAAGCTGGACAGGGTGTTATTTCCGGGGAGCTGTTTTTT. The full variable domain, in which reference TRBV2 and TRBJ2-2 provide the parts outside the CDR3, is EPEVTQTPSHQVTQMGQEVILRCVPISNHLYFYWYRQILGQKVEFLVSFYNNEISEKSEIFDDQFSVERPDGSNFTLKIRSTKLEDSAMYFCASSEAGQGVISGELFFGEGSRLTVL.